Below, 20 T cell receptor beta chains from the same sample are listed, as sequenced in a study of Ad26.COV2.S vaccination and SARS-CoV-2 variants. Regarding treatment: around 19 received Ad26.COV2.S at low or high dose, single or two shots; about 5 received placebo; per-sample allocation not given. Specimens were obtained on day 63 following the first vaccine or placebo injection. TCRdb's copy holds only in-frame clones and misses some; the assay was immunoSEQ multiplex PCR. The table records around 340,000 clones, around nine tenths of them present only once. Sequences were derived from peripheral blood, sampled in a trial of Ad26.COV2.S vaccine versus placebo. These receptors came from a person between 18 and 65 years old who received the Ad26.COV2.S COVID-19 vaccine or a placebo.

This rearrangement joins TRBV3-1 (or the pseudogene TRBV3-2) to TRBJ1-3; no clear D gene. Trimming pared 5 bases from V and 8 bases from J, leaving 13 bases between. This CDR3 has 13 residues. Germline V gives CDR1 LGHDT, CDR2 YNNKEL (reference sequence). In nucleotides, the CDR3 is TGTGCCAGCAGCTCCTCGACTCGGGACACCATATATTTT. Translation gives CASSSSTRDTIYF.

The V call is TRBV2, the J call TRBJ2-6; possibly TRBD1 for D (6 bases). Germline-derived CDR1 and CDR2 are SNHLY and FYNNEI. Trimming pared 4 bases from V and 0 bases from J, leaving 10 bases between. The CDR3 sequence is 16 residues long. The CDR3, as DNA: TGTGCCAGCAGTGCAGGGGCCCGCTCTGGGGCCAACGTCCTGACTTTC. Translation gives CASSAGARSGANVLTF.

This rearrangement joins TRBV18 to TRBJ2-7; a weak D match, TRBD2 (6 bases). Germline V CDR1 and CDR2: KGHSH, LQKENI. Trimming removed 5 bases at V and 6 bases at J, with 17 bases between. This CDR3 region has 14 residues. CDR3 in amino acids: CASSAPGGPGEQYF. In DNA, the CDR3 is TGTGCCAGCTCAGCCCCTGGAGGGCCCGGCGAGCAGTACTTC.

The chain employs TRBV7-9 and TRBJ2-3; TRBD1 agrees at 7 bases. The CDR3 length is 18 residues. Germline assignment: CDR1 SEHNR and CDR2 FQNEAQ (reference sequence). Unmatched junction bases numbered 11, after V lost 1 base and J lost 1 base. CDR3 in DNA: TGTGCCAGCAGCTTAGGACAGGGCCCTGATTTCGGCACAGATACGCAGTATTTT. This encodes CASSLGQGPDFGTDTQYF. Variable domain in full (rest from reference TRBV7-9 and TRBJ2-3): DTGVSQNPRHKITKRGQNVTFRCDPISEHNRLYWYRQTLGQGPEFLTYFQNEAQLEKSRLLSDRFSAERPKGSFSTLEIQRTEQGDSAMYLCASSLGQGPDFGTDTQYFGPGTRLTVL.

V usage is TRBV28 and J usage is TRBJ2-7; 11 nucleotides match TRBD1. The germline V gene has CDR1 MDHEN and CDR2 SYDVKM. This CDR3 has 15 amino acids. V lost 4 bases to trimming and J lost 2 bases; unmatched junction nucleotides: 4. CDR3 sequence: CASSYLDRGPYEQYF. CDR3 DNA sequence: TGTGCCAGCAGTTACCTGGACAGGGGGCCCTACGAGCAGTACTTC.

The V gene is TRBV7-3, the J gene TRBJ2-3; 10 nucleotides align to TRBD1. The V gene's germline CDR1 is SGHTA and CDR2 FQGTGA. This CDR3 is built from 22 residues. The ends lost 7 bases at V and 1 base at J; junction bases unmatched: 26. This CDR3 is CASILLPLGTGEDGMGTDTQYF. The CDR3 region has the DNA TGTGCCAGCATCTTGCTCCCGTTGGGGACAGGGGAAGATGGTATGGGCACAGATACGCAGTATTTT.

The chain uses TRBV4-1 and TRBJ2-1; tentative D call: TRBD1 (6 bases). Trimming shortened V by 2 bases and J by 8 bases, and 16 bases separated the two germline ends. The CDR3 runs 15 residues. From germline, CDR1 is MGHRA and CDR2 YSYEKL. As DNA, the CDR3 is TGCGCCAGCAGCCAAAGACAGGCTAGTACACATGAGCAGTTCTTC. Its protein product is CASSQRQASTHEQFF.

In DNA form, the CDR3 reads TGTGCCAGCAGCAACAAGTACCAAGAGACCCAGTACTTC. This sequence encodes CASSNKYQETQYF. The chain is built from TRBV5-4 and TRBJ2-5; D unresolved. Germline CDR1 reads SGHNT; CDR2 reads YYREEE (reference sequence). V lost 4 bases and J lost 0, with 7 bases in between. CDR3 length equals 13 residues.

The J gene is TRBJ2-1, the V gene TRBV5-1; the match to TRBD1 covers 7 bases. Unmatched junction bases numbered 12, after V lost 0 bases and J lost 6 bases. Germline V lookup: CDR1 SGHRS, CDR2 YFSETQ. The CDR3 runs to 17 residues. The CDR3 loop reads CASSLEPGGSGSNEQFF. CDR3 DNA: TGCGCCAGCAGCTTGGAACCAGGGGGTAGTGGGAGCAATGAGCAGTTCTTC.

The rearrangement joins TRBV4-3 to TRBJ1-2; no clear D gene. Trimming left V 0 bases short and J 4 bases short, with 15 bases between. The length of the CDR3 is 16 residues. Per the germline V gene, CDR1 is LGHNA and CDR2 is YSLEER. CDR3 loop: CASSQDYQAYSYGYTF. The CDR3 bases are TGCGCCAGCAGCCAAGATTACCAGGCCTATTCCTATGGCTACACCTTC.

This clone was detected once. This rearrangement joins TRBV4-3 to TRBJ2-1, with D perhaps given as TRBD1 or TRBD2 (6 bases each). The germline V gene has CDR1 LGHNA and CDR2 YSLEER. This CDR3 spans 17 amino acids. Trimming took 4 bases from V and 6 from J, leaving 22 bases between them. The CDR3 region is CASSRGTAGQISNEQFF. Written as DNA, the CDR3 is TGCGCCAGCAGCCGGGGAACGGCGGGACAAATCTCCAATGAGCAGTTCTTC.

The gene calls are TRBV12-3 or TRBV12-4 and TRBJ1-5; D unclear. The CDR3 consists of 12 residues. Trimming cost V 5 bases and J 4 bases, with 6 bases left between them. The CDR3 loop is CASSPQNQPQHF. CDR3 in DNA: TGTGCCAGCAGTCCGCAAAATCAGCCCCAGCATTTT.

The V gene is TRBV11-2, the J gene TRBJ2-2; no clear D. This CDR3 has 12 residues. CDR1 and CDR2 (germline): SGHAT, FQNNGV. V was trimmed by 2 bases and J by 5 bases, leaving 3 bases between them. The CDR3 nucleotides read TGTGCCAGCAGCTTAATAACCGGGGAGCTGTTTTTT. Translated, it gives CASSLITGELFF.

This chain uses TRBV5-1 with TRBJ1-2; tentatively, D is TRBD1 (5 bases). This CDR3 spans 14 amino acids. V was pared by 4 bases and J by 7 bases, with 17 bases between. CDR1 and CDR2 (germline): SGHRS, YFSETQ. The CDR3 is CASSLGRGWSGYTF. DNA of the CDR3: TGCGCCAGCAGCCTGGGGCGTGGCTGGTCTGGCTACACCTTC.

The CDR3 sequence is CSASELSGGEETQYF. Written as DNA, the CDR3 is TGCAGTGCTAGTGAATTGTCCGGGGGGGAAGAGACCCAGTACTTC. This sequence joins TRBV20-1 and TRBJ2-5; 8 bases are a match to TRBD2. Losses at the gene ends were 3 bases for V and 3 bases for J; bases not matched to a gene: 9. The CDR3 runs 15 residues. Germline V gene lookup returns CDR1 DFQATT and CDR2 SNEGSKA (reference sequence).

This chain links TRBV18 with TRBJ1-4, with TRBD1 as a possible D gene (5 bases). CDR3 size: 14 residues. Trimming cost V 1 base and J 3 bases, with 6 bases left between them. In germline, CDR1 is KGHSH, CDR2 LQKENI. In DNA form, the CDR3 reads TGTGCCAGCTCACCACGGGGGGCTAATGAAAAACTGTTTTTT. This encodes CASSPRGANEKLFF. Looking up the rest from reference TRBV18 and TRBJ1-4 gives the full variable domain: NAGVMQNPRHLVRRRGQEARLRCSPMKGHSHVYWYRQLPEEGLKFMVYLQKENIIDESGMPKERFSAEFPKEGPSILRIQQVVRGDSAAYFCASSPRGANEKLFFGSGTQLSVL.

The chain employs TRBV12-3 or TRBV12-4 and TRBJ2-7; D possibly corresponds to TRBD1 (5 bases). Trimming cost V 5 bases and J 7 bases, with 12 bases left between them. The CDR3 is made up of 12 amino acids. The CDR3 DNA sequence: TGTGCCAGCAGTCAGGGTGCCGGAGAGCAGTACTTC. Protein product: CASSQGAGEQYF.

This chain connects TRBV5-4 to TRBJ2-1; TRBD1 aligns across 8 bases. After removal of 3 bases from V and 8 bases from J, the junction contained 10 bases not matched to a gene. CDR1 is SGHNT, CDR2 YYREEE, per germline (reference sequence). The CDR3 consists of 15 residues. The CDR3 reads CASSSVTGVRDEQFF. The CDR3, as DNA: TGTGCCAGCAGCTCGGTGACAGGGGTTAGAGATGAGCAGTTCTTC.

A remark on this clone: The identical CDR3 is also encoded by other nucleotide sequences in the sample. J is TRBJ1-4 and V is TRBV28; 7 nucleotides line up with TRBD1. In germline, CDR1 is MDHEN, CDR2 SYDVKM. CDR3 length: 14 residues. J lost 3 bases, V lost 6 bases, and 4 bases had no gene match. CDR3 sequence (DNA): TGTGCCAGCAGCTTCACAGGGGCTAATGAAAAACTGTTTTTT. Its protein product is CASSFTGANEKLFF.

CDR3 sequence: CASSPGLAGGFTGELFF. CDR3 sequence (DNA): TGTGCCAGCTCCCCGGGACTAGCGGGGGGGTTCACCGGGGAGCTGTTTTTT. This chain uses TRBV7-6 with TRBJ2-2, with 16 bases lining up with TRBD2. Germline V gene sequence: CDR1 SGHVS, CDR2 FNYEAQ. The CDR3 runs 17 residues. After removal of 8 bases from V and 4 bases from J, the junction contained 7 bases not matched to a gene.